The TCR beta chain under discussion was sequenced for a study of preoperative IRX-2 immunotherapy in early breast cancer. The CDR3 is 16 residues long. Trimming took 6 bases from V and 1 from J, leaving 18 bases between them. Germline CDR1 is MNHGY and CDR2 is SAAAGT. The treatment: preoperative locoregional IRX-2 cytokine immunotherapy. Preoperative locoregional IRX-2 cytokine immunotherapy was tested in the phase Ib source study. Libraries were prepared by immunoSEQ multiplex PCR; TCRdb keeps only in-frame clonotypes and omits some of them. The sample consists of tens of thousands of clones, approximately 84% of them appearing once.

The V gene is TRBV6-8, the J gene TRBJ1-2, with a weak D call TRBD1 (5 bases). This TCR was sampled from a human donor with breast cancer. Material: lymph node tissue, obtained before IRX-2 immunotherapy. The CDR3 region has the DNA TGTGCCAGCAGCCGTAGGACTCGGGACGTTAACTATGGCTACACCTTC. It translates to CASSRRTRDVNYGYTF.